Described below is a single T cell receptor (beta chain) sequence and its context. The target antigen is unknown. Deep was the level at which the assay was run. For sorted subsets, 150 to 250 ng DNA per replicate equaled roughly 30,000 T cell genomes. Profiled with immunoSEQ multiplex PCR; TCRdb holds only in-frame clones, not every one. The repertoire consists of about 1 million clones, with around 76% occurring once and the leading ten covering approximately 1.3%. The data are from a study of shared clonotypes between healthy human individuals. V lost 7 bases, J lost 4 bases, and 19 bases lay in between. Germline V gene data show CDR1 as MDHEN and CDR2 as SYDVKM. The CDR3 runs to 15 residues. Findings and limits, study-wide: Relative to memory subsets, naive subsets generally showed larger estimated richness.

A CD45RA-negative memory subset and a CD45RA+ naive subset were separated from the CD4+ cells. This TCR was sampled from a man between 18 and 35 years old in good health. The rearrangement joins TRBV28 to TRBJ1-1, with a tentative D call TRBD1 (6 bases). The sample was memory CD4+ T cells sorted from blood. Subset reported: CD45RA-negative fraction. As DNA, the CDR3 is TGTGCCAGCACCTACTCGGGGAAAGGGGGCACTGAAGCTTTCTTT. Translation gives CASTYSGKGGTEAFF.